The 16 T cell receptor beta chains reported below all come from one sample, sequenced in a study of control samples from healthy donors and cancer patients. Measured with immunoSEQ multiplex PCR; TCRdb has only the in-frame clones, and not every one. The data show 100,000 to 150,000 clones, roughly nine tenths seen once. Sequencing was carried out using blood. The receptors come from a woman between 18 and 30 years old in good health.

The rearrangement joins TRBV5-6 to TRBJ2-1; D call uncertain. Trimming cost V 3 bases and J 5 bases, with 15 bases left between them. CDR1 is SGHDT, CDR2 YYEEEE, per germline. The CDR3 loop spans 15 amino acids. In DNA, the CDR3 is TGTGCCAGCAGCTCCCAGCGCAGACGCGACAATGAGCAGTTCTTC. Amino acid sequence: CASSSQRRRDNEQFF.

Only a few counts were recorded for this clone. The rearrangement links TRBV5-4 to TRBJ2-4, with D perhaps being TRBD1 or TRBD2 (5 bases each). The germline CDR1 and CDR2 sequences are SGHNT and YYREEE (reference sequence). V lost 2 bases and J 1 base, leaving 10 bases between the germline ends. The CDR3 totals 15 residues. The CDR3 here is CASSFEGPAKNIQYF. The CDR3 DNA is TGTGCCAGCAGCTTTGAGGGGCCGGCCAAAAACATTCAGTACTTC.

V gene TRBV7-9 combines with J gene TRBJ1-1; D gene ambiguous. Trimming cost V 5 bases and J 2 bases, with 9 bases left between them. The CDR3 has 13 amino acids. Germline V gene data show CDR1 as SEHNR and CDR2 as FQNEAQ (reference sequence). CDR3 residues: CASSPTRNTEAFF. CDR3 bases: TGTGCCAGCAGCCCGACAAGAAACACTGAAGCTTTCTTT.

A note on this clone: The junction departs from the called germline gene at one end, perhaps through a read error. CDR3 coding DNA: TGTGCTAGCAGCTTGGGGGGAGGGGGAACGGAGACCCAGTACTTC. Translation gives CASSLGGGGTETQYF. The rearrangement joins TRBV7-7 to TRBJ2-5; a weak D match, TRBD2 (7 bases). CDR3 length: 15 residues. CDR1 SSHAT and CDR2 FNYEAQ come from the germline V gene (reference sequence).

The chain has TRBV11-1 and TRBJ2-5; maybe TRBD2 (7 bases). Trimming took off 3 bases at V and 7 bases at J, with 18 bases between the two ends. Germline V gene sequence: CDR1 SGHAT, CDR2 FQDESV (reference sequence). The CDR3 runs 15 residues. The CDR3 nucleotides are TGTGCCAGCAGCTTGCCTCGGCGGGGGCGGGGGACCCAGTACTTC. This codes for CASSLPRRGRGTQYF.

The chain couples TRBV27 to TRBJ2-7; no definite D call. Trimming cost V 2 bases and J 4 bases, with 3 bases left between them. The CDR3 covers 11 residues. Germline assignment: CDR1 MNHEY and CDR2 SMNVEV (reference sequence). The CDR3 sequence is CASSLGYEQYF. DNA of the CDR3: TGTGCCAGCAGTTTAGGGTACGAGCAGTACTTC.

The J gene is TRBJ2-7, the V gene TRBV29-1; unclear D gene. This CDR3 has 12 amino acids. Trimming removed 4 bases at V and 3 bases at J, with 10 bases between. Looked up from germline, CDR1 is SQVTM and CDR2 is ANQGSEA. CDR3 DNA sequence: TGCAGCGTTGGCAGAACCATCTACGAGCAGTACTTC. The encoded protein is CSVGRTIYEQYF.

This chain joins TRBV7-7 and TRBJ2-2; a possible D gene is TRBD1 (5 bases). The germline gives CDR1 SSHAT, CDR2 FNYEAQ (reference sequence). The germline V and J ends were trimmed by 5 bases and 6 bases, with 7 bases remaining between them. This CDR3 is built from 12 residues. DNA for the CDR3: TGTGCCAGCAGCCCCAGGGCCGGGGAGCTGTTTTTT. Translated, it gives CASSPRAGELFF. Full variable domain (rest looked up from reference TRBV7-7 and TRBJ2-2): GAGVSQSPRYKVTKRGQDVTLRCDPISSHATLYWYQQALGQGPEFLTYFNYEAQPDKSGLPSDRFSAERPEGSISTLTIQRTEQRDSAMYRCASSPRAGELFFGEGSRLTVL.

This chain uses TRBV7-6 with TRBJ2-3, with a weak D call TRBD2 (6 bases). The CDR3 spans 17 residues. Looked up from germline, CDR1 is SGHVS and CDR2 is FNYEAQ. The V end lost 6 bases, the J end lost 2 bases, and 21 bases lay between the germline ends. CDR3 bases: TGTGCCAGCAGGGCCCGCCGTGGGGCGGGGATCACAGATACGCAGTATTTT. Its translation: CASRARRGAGITDTQYF.

V and J are TRBV4-3 and TRBJ2-1; 7 nucleotides agree with TRBD2. The junction had 14 bases not matched to a gene; V was cut back by 0 bases and J by 15 bases. The CDR3 length is 15 residues. Germline-derived CDR1 and CDR2 are LGHNA and YSLEER. CDR3 residues: CASSQDITGGSDRFF. CDR3 nucleotide sequence: TGCGCCAGCAGCCAAGATATAACGGGAGGTTCCGACCGGTTCTTC.

This chain uses TRBV28 with TRBJ1-2, with 7 bases identical to TRBD1. CDR1 is MDHEN and CDR2 is SYDVKM in the germline V gene. The length of the CDR3 is 12 residues. Trimming took 6 bases from V and 7 from J; bases not matched to a gene: 5. The DNA for the CDR3 is TGTGCCAGCAGACAGGGGTCTCCTGGCTACACCTTC. It encodes CASRQGSPGYTF.

The genes are TRBV18 and TRBJ1-2; D might be TRBD1 (6 bases). Trimming shortened V by 3 bases and J by 4 bases, and 6 bases separated the two germline ends. The CDR3 is made up of 12 amino acids. CDR1 is KGHSH, CDR2 LQKENI, per germline. The CDR3 coding sequence is TGTGCCAGCTCACCGGACAGCTATGGCTACACCTTC. This encodes CASSPDSYGYTF.

The J gene is TRBJ2-7, the V gene TRBV9; D is perhaps TRBD1 or TRBD2 (6 bases each). V lost 3 bases and J lost 6, with 16 bases in between. The CDR3 length is 14 residues. Looked up from germline, CDR1 is SGDLS and CDR2 is YYNGEE. The CDR3, as DNA: TGTGCCAGCAGCGGGGGCGGGACAAAGAGCGAGCAGTACTTC. It specifies CASSGGGTKSEQYF.

The chain carries TRBV11-2 and TRBJ2-5, with TRBD2 identical over 11 bases. V was clipped by 3 bases and J by 2 bases; unmatched bases: 8. Germline values: CDR1 SGHAT, CDR2 FQNNGV. The CDR3 length is 17 residues. CDR3 sequence (DNA): TGTGCCAGCAGCTTCCTTAGCGGGAGGGCCAGGCAAGAGACCCAGTACTTC. This encodes CASSFLSGRARQETQYF.

The chain is built from TRBV6-5 and TRBJ2-5, with D perhaps assigned TRBD1 or TRBD2 (5 bases each). Germline loops: CDR1 MNHEY, CDR2 SVGAGI. This CDR3 comprises 14 residues. The ends were cut back, 6 bases at V and 6 bases at J, with 17 bases in the middle. The CDR3 sequence is CASRGAVGTQTQYF. In DNA, the CDR3 is TGTGCCAGCAGGGGAGCGGTGGGGACGCAGACCCAGTACTTC.

The J gene is TRBJ1-5, the V gene TRBV28; no clear D. CDR1 MDHEN and CDR2 SYDVKM come from the germline V gene. V was trimmed by 5 bases and J by 5 bases, leaving 7 bases between them. The CDR3 has 12 residues. CDR3 residues: CASSSRYQPQHF. DNA for the CDR3: TGTGCCAGCAGTAGTAGATATCAGCCCCAGCATTTT.